Presented here are 18 T cell receptor beta chains from one specimen sequenced in a study of radiotherapy plus CTLA-4 blockade in lung cancer. Only in-frame clones appear in the TCRdb table, and some are missing; sequencing was by immunoSEQ multiplex PCR. The data hold 55,000 to 85,000 clones, with roughly three quarters observed a single time. Sequencing used peripheral blood, obtained from a patient treated with radiotherapy plus ipilimumab. The receptor source for this set is a human donor with non-small cell lung cancer whose response to radiotherapy plus ipilimumab could not be evaluated. Some clones in this sample may be carry-over from other donors' samples.

The genes are TRBV5-1 and TRBJ1-1; the D gene is possibly TRBD1 (6 bases). Germline-derived CDR1 and CDR2 are SGHRS and YFSETQ. The CDR3 sequence is 15 residues long. Trimming removed 0 bases at V and 4 bases at J, with 13 bases between. The DNA of the CDR3 is TGCGCCAGCAGCTTGGGGTTGGGGGCGAGCACTGAAGCTTTCTTT. This codes for CASSLGLGASTEAFF.

The chain employs TRBV9 and TRBJ2-5, with 10 bases that match TRBD2. Unmatched junction bases numbered 10, after V lost 3 bases and J lost 5 bases. The CDR3 consists of 16 residues. Germline loops: CDR1 SGDLS, CDR2 YYNGEE. The CDR3 is CASSAGERGGRETQYF. CDR3 nucleotide sequence: TGTGCCAGCAGCGCCGGAGAGCGGGGGGGCCGCGAGACCCAGTACTTC. The full variable domain, in which reference TRBV9 and TRBJ2-5 provide the parts outside the CDR3, is DSGVTQTPKHLITATGQRVTLRCSPRSGDLSVYWYQQSLDQGLQFLIQYYNGEERAKGNILERFSAQQFPDLHSELNLSSLELGDSALYFCASSAGERGGRETQYFGPGTRLLVL.

This clone has just a few counts. The chain recombines TRBV12-5 with TRBJ2-2; 8 nucleotides match TRBD1. Per the germline V gene, CDR1 is LGHNT and CDR2 is FRNRAP. The J segment lost 1 base and the V segment lost 1 base, leaving 2 bases of the junction unmatched. The CDR3 is made up of 16 amino acids. The CDR3 coding sequence is TGTGCTAGTGGTTTGGGGGGGACAGGGAACACCGGGGAGCTGTTTTTT. It specifies CASGLGGTGNTGELFF. The variable domain in full, with the rest retrieved from reference TRBV12-5 and TRBJ2-2, is DARVTQTPRHKVTEMGQEVTMRCQPILGHNTVFWYRQTMMQGLELLAYFRNRAPLDDSGMPKDRFSAEMPDATLATLKIQPSEPRDSAVYFCASGLGGTGNTGELFFGEGSRLTVL.

This chain connects TRBV5-1 to TRBJ2-2; D uncertain. Germline-derived CDR1 and CDR2 are SGHRS and YFSETQ. The V gene lost 0 bases and the J gene lost 2 bases, with 5 bases spanning the gap. This CDR3 has 14 residues. The DNA for the CDR3 is TGCGCCAGCAGCTTGGGGCCAAACACCGGGGAGCTGTTTTTT. Its translation is CASSLGPNTGELFF.

The J gene is TRBJ2-5, the V gene TRBV6-1; D is ambiguous. CDR3 length: 14 residues. Germline CDR1 MNHNS, CDR2 SASEGT. Trimming pared 7 bases from V and 1 base from J, leaving 13 bases between. CDR3: CASTPLVTQETQYF. CDR3 in DNA: TGTGCCAGCACCCCCCTAGTAACCCAAGAGACCCAGTACTTC.

There are a few counts of this clone. The rearrangement joins TRBV4-2 to TRBJ1-2; D ambiguous. The germline CDR1 and CDR2 sequences are LGHNA and YNFKEQ. This CDR3 has 13 amino acids. Trimming shortened V by 1 base and J by 6 bases, and 9 bases separated the two germline ends. This CDR3 is CASSQGRVDGYTF. The CDR3 bases are TGTGCCAGCAGCCAAGGAAGAGTCGATGGCTACACCTTC.

The chain uses TRBV2 and TRBJ1-5; 7 bases map to TRBD1. The CDR3 runs 16 residues. Germline values: CDR1 SNHLY, CDR2 FYNNEI. V lost 5 bases to trimming and J lost 7 bases; unmatched junction nucleotides: 14. The CDR3, as DNA: TGTGCCAGCAGTAGACAGGGTTTCGAAACTAGGCAGCCCCAGCATTTT. Translated: CASSRQGFETRQPQHF. Full variable domain (remainder filled in from reference TRBV2 and TRBJ1-5): EPEVTQTPSHQVTQMGQEVILRCVPISNHLYFYWYRQILGQKVEFLVSFYNNEISEKSEIFDDQFSVERPDGSNFTLKIRSTKLEDSAMYFCASSRQGFETRQPQHFGDGTRLSIL.

The chain links TRBV10-3 to TRBJ2-3, with D perhaps matching TRBD1 (6 bases). Trimming removed 7 bases from V and 1 base from J, with 12 bases in between. The CDR3 is made up of 14 amino acids. CDR1 and CDR2 (germline): ENHRY, SYGVKD. DNA for the CDR3: TGTGCCATCAACAACAGGGTTGGCACAGATACGCAGTATTTT. Its protein is CAINNRVGTDTQYF.

This clone occurred once. The rearrangement joins TRBV28 to TRBJ2-7, with a tentative D call TRBD2 (5 bases). Germline V gene data show CDR1 as MDHEN and CDR2 as SYDVKM. CDR3 length: 15 amino acids. With 1 base removed from V and 0 bases from J, the gap between germline ends came to 10 bases. In DNA, the CDR3 is TGTGCCAGCAGTTTATTTGCCCGGGGCTCCTACGAGCAGTACTTC. Amino acid sequence: CASSLFARGSYEQYF.

The chain joins TRBV19 to TRBJ2-7; 8 nucleotides match TRBD2. CDR3 length: 15 residues. Germline assignment: CDR1 LNHDA and CDR2 SQIVND (reference sequence). Unmatched junction bases numbered 11, after V lost 8 bases and J lost 2 bases. CDR3 DNA sequence: TGTGCCAGTTTCATCCGGGGGGGGAGCGCCTACGAGCAGTACTTC. Protein: CASFIRGGSAYEQYF.

This chain links TRBV5-4 with TRBJ2-3; perhaps TRBD1 as D (5 bases). In germline, CDR1 is SGHNT, CDR2 YYREEE (reference sequence). Trimming removed 1 base at V and 2 bases at J, with 11 bases between. The CDR3 covers 15 residues. This chain's CDR3 is CASSLYAGNTDTQYF. As DNA, the CDR3 is TGTGCCAGCAGCTTGTACGCAGGGAACACAGATACGCAGTATTTT.

The J gene is TRBJ1-5, the V gene TRBV18; D is possibly TRBD1 (5 bases). V lost 3 bases, J lost 7 bases, and 16 bases lay in between. Per germline, CDR1 KGHSH and CDR2 LQKENI. The CDR3 covers 15 residues. CDR3 DNA sequence: TGTGCCAGCTCACCCGGTTCAGGGCGAGGCCAGCCCCAGCATTTT. Encoded protein: CASSPGSGRGQPQHF.

This rearrangement joins TRBV19 to TRBJ1-2; D gene unclear. V dropped 7 bases and J dropped 8 bases, with 11 bases sitting between them. The CDR3 consists of 11 residues. Germline CDR1 LNHDA, CDR2 SQIVND (reference sequence). The CDR3 reads CASNGGRGYTF. CDR3 DNA: TGTGCCAGTAATGGAGGGAGAGGCTACACCTTC. The entire variable domain, with the rest obtained from reference TRBV19 and TRBJ1-2, is as follows: DGGITQSPKYLFRKEGQNVTLSCEQNLNHDAMYWYRQDPGQGLRLIYYSQIVNDFQKGDIAEGYSVSREKKESFPLTVTSAQKNPTAFYLCASNGGRGYTFGSGTRLTVV.

This sequence joins TRBV6-5 and TRBJ2-3; 8 bases match TRBD2. Germline V gives CDR1 MNHEY, CDR2 SVGAGI. The CDR3 is 15 residues long. The J segment lost 3 bases and the V segment lost 0 bases, leaving 2 bases of the junction unmatched. The chain's CDR3 is CASSYSGGGTDTQYF. CDR3 bases: TGTGCCAGCAGTTACTCCGGGGGGGGGACAGATACGCAGTATTTT.

This clone was picked up a small number of times. V and J are TRBV7-9 and TRBJ1-3; the D gene is possibly TRBD1 (6 bases). The germline CDR1 and CDR2 sequences are SEHNR and FQNEAQ (reference sequence). V was pared by 3 bases and J by 0 bases, with 15 bases between. This CDR3 has 17 residues. The CDR3, as DNA: TGTGCCAGCAGCTTCGGTACAGGGACCCCCTCTGGAAACACCATATATTTT. It yields the protein CASSFGTGTPSGNTIYF.

J is TRBJ2-7 and V is TRBV19, with a weak D call TRBD1 (5 bases). Trimming took off 6 bases at V and 6 bases at J, with 18 bases between the two ends. The CDR3 covers 14 residues. CDR1 and CDR2 (germline): LNHDA, SQIVND (reference sequence). CDR3 coding DNA: TGTGCCAGTAGCAGGACACCCTCAAGCCTCGAGCAGTACTTC. It translates to CASSRTPSSLEQYF. The variable domain in full, with the rest retrieved from reference TRBV19 and TRBJ2-7, is DGGITQSPKYLFRKEGQNVTLSCEQNLNHDAMYWYRQDPGQGLRLIYYSQIVNDFQKGDIAEGYSVSREKKESFPLTVTSAQKNPTAFYLCASSRTPSSLEQYFGPGTRLTVT.

This chain links TRBV19 with TRBJ1-1, with a possible D match to TRBD1 (5 bases). Trimming took 7 bases from V and 3 from J, leaving 15 bases between them. The CDR3 spans 14 residues. The germline V gene has CDR1 LNHDA and CDR2 SQIVND (reference sequence). In DNA form, the CDR3 reads TGTGCCAGTACCTCTGGGGAGGGGCACACTGAAGCTTTCTTT. This encodes CASTSGEGHTEAFF. Full variable domain (outside the CDR3, taken from reference TRBV19 and TRBJ1-1): DGGITQSPKYLFRKEGQNVTLSCEQNLNHDAMYWYRQDPGQGLRLIYYSQIVNDFQKGDIAEGYSVSREKKESFPLTVTSAQKNPTAFYLCASTSGEGHTEAFFGQGTRLTVV.

The genes are TRBV5-4 and TRBJ1-2, with TRBD1 matching over 9 bases. J gave up 2 bases and V 1 base, and 0 bases lay outside the gene matches. Germline values: CDR1 SGHNT, CDR2 YYREEE (reference sequence). The CDR3 contains 14 residues. CDR3 bases: TGTGCCAGCAGCTTGACAGGGGGCAACTATGGCTACACCTTC. This codes for CASSLTGGNYGYTF. The full variable domain, in which reference TRBV5-4 and TRBJ1-2 provide the parts outside the CDR3, is ETGVTQSPTHLIKTRGQQVTLRCSSQSGHNTVSWYQQALGQGPQFIFQYYREEENGRGNFPPRFSGLQFPNYSSELNVNALELDDSALYLCASSLTGGNYGYTFGSGTRLTVV.